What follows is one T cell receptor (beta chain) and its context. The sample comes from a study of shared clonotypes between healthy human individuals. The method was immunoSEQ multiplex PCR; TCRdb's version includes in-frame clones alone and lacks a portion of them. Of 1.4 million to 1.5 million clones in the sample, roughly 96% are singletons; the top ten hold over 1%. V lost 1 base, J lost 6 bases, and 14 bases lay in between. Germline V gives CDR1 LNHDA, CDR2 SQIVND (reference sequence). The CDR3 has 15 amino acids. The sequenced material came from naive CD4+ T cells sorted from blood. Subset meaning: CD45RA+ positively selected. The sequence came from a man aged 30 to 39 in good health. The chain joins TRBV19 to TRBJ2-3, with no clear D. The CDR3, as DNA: TGTGCCAGTAGTATAGCGGTCAGGCAGCGCGATACGCAGTATTTT. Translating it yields CASSIAVRQRDTQYF.